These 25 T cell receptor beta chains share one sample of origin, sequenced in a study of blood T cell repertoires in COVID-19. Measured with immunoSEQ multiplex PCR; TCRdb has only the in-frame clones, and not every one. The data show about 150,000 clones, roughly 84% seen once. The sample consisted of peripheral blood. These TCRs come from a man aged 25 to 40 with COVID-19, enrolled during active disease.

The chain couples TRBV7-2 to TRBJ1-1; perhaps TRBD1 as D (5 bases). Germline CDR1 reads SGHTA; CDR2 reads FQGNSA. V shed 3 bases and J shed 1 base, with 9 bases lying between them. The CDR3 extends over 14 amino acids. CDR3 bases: TGTGCCAGCAGCTTTCTCACAGGGAACACTGAAGCTTTCTTT. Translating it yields CASSFLTGNTEAFF.

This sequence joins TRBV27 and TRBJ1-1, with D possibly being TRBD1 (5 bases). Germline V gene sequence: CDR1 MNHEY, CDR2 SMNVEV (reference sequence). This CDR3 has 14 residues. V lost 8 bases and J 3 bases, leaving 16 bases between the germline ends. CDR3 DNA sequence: TGTGCCAGCCCGGCGGGGGAGGCGGACACTGAAGCTTTCTTT. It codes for CASPAGEADTEAFF.

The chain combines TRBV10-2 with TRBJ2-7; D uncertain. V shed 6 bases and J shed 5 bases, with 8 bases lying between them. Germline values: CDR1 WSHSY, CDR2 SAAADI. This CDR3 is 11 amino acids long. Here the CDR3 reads CASRADNEQYF. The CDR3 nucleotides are TGCGCCAGCAGGGCCGACAACGAGCAGTACTTC.

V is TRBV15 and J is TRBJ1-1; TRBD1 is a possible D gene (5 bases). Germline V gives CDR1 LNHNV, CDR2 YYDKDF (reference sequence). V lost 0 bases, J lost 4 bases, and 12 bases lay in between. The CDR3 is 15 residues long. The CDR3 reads CATSRDLGGSTEAFF. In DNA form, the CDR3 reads TGTGCCACCAGCAGAGATCTTGGGGGGAGCACTGAAGCTTTCTTT. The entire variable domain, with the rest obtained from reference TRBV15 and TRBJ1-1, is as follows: DAMVIQNPRYQVTQFGKPVTLSCSQTLNHNVMYWYQQKSSQAPKLLFHYYDKDFNNEADTPDNFQSRRPNTSFCFLDIRSPGLGDTAMYLCATSRDLGGSTEAFFGQGTRLTVV.

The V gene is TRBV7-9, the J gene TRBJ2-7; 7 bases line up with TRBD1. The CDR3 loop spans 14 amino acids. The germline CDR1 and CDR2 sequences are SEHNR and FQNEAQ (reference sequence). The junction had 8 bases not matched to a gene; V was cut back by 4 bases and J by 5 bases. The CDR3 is CASSSGTADDEQYF. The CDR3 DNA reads TGTGCCAGCAGCTCTGGGACAGCGGACGACGAGCAGTACTTC.

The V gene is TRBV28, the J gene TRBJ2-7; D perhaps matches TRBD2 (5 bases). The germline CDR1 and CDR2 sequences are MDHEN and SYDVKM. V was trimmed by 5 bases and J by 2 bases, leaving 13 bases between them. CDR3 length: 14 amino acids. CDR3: CASSTAVTTYEQYF. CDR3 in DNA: TGTGCCAGCAGTACGGCAGTGACTACCTACGAGCAGTACTTC.

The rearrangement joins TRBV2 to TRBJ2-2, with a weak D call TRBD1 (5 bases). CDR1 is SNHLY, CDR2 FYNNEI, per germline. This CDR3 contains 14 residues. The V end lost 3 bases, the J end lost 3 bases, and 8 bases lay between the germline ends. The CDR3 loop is CASSDRRDTGELFF. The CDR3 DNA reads TGTGCCAGCAGTGACCGCAGGGACACCGGGGAGCTGTTTTTT. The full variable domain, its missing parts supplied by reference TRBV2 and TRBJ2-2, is EPEVTQTPSHQVTQMGQEVILRCVPISNHLYFYWYRQILGQKVEFLVSFYNNEISEKSEIFDDQFSVERPDGSNFTLKIRSTKLEDSAMYFCASSDRRDTGELFFGEGSRLTVL.

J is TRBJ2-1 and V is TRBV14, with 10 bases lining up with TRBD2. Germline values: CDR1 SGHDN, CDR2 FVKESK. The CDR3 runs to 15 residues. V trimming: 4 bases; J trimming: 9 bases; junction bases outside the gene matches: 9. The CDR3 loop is CASSRRIAGGSEQFF. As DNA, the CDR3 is TGTGCCAGCAGCCGAAGAATAGCGGGAGGAAGTGAGCAGTTCTTC.

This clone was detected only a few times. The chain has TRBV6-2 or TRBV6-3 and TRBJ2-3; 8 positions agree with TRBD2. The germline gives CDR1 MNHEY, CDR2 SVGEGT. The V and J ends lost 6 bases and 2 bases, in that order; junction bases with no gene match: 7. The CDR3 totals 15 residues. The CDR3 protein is CASSSWTSITDTQYF. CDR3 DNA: TGTGCCAGCAGCTCCTGGACTAGCATCACAGATACGCAGTATTTT.

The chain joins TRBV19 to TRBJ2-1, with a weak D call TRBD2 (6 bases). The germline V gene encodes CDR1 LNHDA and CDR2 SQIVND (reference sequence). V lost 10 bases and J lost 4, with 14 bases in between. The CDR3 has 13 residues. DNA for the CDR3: TGTGCCACTACTAGGGAGGTGTACAATGAGCAGTTCTTC. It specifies CATTREVYNEQFF.

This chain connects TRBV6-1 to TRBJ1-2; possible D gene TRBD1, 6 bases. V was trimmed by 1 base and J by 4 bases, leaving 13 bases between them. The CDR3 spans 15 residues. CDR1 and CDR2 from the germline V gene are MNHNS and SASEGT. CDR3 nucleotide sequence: TGTGCCAGCAGTGAAGGGGTAGGGGGATCCTATGGCTACACCTTC. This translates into CASSEGVGGSYGYTF.

The CDR3 reads CASSPTGGWETQYF. In DNA, the CDR3 is TGTGCCAGCTCACCGACAGGGGGCTGGGAGACCCAGTACTTC. The gene calls are TRBV18 and TRBJ2-5; the match to TRBD1 covers 10 bases. Losses at the gene ends were 3 bases for V and 5 bases for J; bases not matched to a gene: 3. The CDR3 runs to 14 residues. Germline lookup yields CDR1 KGHSH and CDR2 LQKENI.

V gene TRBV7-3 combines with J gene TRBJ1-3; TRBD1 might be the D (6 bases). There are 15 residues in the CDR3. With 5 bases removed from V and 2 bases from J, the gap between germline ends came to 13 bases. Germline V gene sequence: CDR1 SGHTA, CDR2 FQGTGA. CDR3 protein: CASSMNQGTGNTIYF. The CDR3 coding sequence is TGTGCCAGCAGCATGAATCAGGGGACTGGAAACACCATATATTTT. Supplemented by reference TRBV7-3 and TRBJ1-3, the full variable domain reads GAGVSQTPSNKVTEKGKYVELRCDPISGHTALYWYRQSLGQGPEFLIYFQGTGAADDSGLPNDRFFAVRPEGSVSTLKIQRTERGDSAVYLCASSMNQGTGNTIYFGEGSWLTVV.

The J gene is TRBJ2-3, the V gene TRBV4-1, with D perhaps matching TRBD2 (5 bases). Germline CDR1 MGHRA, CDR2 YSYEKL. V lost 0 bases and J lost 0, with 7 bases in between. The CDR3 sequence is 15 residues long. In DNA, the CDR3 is TGCGCCAGCAGCCAAGATGGGAGCAGCACAGATACGCAGTATTTT. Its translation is CASSQDGSSTDTQYF.

Here the CDR3 reads CASSLTGELFF. The CDR3 nucleotides read TGTGCCAGCAGTCTTACCGGGGAGCTGTTTTTT. The chain recombines TRBV9 with TRBJ2-2; no reliable D call. Germline assignment: CDR1 SGDLS and CDR2 YYNGEE. The V end was cut by 5 bases, the J end by 5 bases, with 4 bases between. The CDR3 is made up of 11 amino acids.

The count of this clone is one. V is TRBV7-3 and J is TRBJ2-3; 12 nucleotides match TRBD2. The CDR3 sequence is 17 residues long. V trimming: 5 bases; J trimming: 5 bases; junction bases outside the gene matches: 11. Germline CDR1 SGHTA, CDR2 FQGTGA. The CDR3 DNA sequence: TGTGCCAGCAGCCTCGAAACGACTAGCGGGGGATTAGATACGCAGTATTTT. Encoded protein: CASSLETTSGGLDTQYF.

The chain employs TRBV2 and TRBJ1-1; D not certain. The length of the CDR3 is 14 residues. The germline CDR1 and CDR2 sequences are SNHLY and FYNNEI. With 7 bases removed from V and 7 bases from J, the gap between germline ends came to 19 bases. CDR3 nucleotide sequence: TGTGCCAGCATTGTGTCGAGGGAAGGCGGTGAAGCTTTCTTT. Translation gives CASIVSREGGEAFF.

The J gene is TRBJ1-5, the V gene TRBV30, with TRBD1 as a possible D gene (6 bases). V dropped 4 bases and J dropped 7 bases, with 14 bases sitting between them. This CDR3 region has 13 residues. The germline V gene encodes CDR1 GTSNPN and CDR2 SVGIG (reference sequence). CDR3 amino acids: CAWTKGVQQPQHF. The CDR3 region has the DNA TGTGCCTGGACTAAGGGGGTACAGCAGCCCCAGCATTTT. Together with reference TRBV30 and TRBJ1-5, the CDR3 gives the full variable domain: SQTIHQWPATLVQPVGSPLSLECTVEGTSNPNLYWYRQAAGRGLQLLFYSVGIGQISSEVPQNLSASRPQDRQFILSSKKLLLSDSGFYLCAWTKGVQQPQHFGDGTRLSIL.

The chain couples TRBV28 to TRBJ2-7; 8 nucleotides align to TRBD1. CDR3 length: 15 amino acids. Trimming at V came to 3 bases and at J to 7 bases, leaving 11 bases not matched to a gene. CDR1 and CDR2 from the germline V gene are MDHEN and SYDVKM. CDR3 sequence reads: CASSFGTGGNSEQYF. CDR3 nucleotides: TGTGCCAGCAGTTTTGGGACAGGTGGAAACAGTGAGCAGTACTTC. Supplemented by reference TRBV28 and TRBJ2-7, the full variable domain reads DVKVTQSSRYLVKRTGEKVFLECVQDMDHENMFWYRQDPGLGLRLIYFSYDVKMKEKGDIPEGYSVSREKKERFSLILESASTNQTSMYLCASSFGTGGNSEQYFGPGTRLTVT.

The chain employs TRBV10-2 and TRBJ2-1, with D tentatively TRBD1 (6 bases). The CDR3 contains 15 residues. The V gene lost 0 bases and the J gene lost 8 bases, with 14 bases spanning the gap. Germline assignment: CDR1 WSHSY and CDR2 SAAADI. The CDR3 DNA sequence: TGCGCCAGCAGTGAGTCGGGGAGCGCAGGGGATGAGCAGTTCTTC. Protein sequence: CASSESGSAGDEQFF.

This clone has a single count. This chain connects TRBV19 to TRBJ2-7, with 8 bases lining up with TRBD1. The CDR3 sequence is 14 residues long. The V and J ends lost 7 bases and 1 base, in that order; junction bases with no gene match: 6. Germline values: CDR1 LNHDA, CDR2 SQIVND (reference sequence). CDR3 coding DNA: TGTGCCAGTACTCCAACAGGGGGGTCCTACGAGCAGTACTTC. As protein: CASTPTGGSYEQYF.

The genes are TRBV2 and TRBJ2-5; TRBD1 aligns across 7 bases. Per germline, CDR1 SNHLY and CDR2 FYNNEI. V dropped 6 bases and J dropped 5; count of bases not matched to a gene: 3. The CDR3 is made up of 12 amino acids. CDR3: CASRNRGETQYF. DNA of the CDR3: TGTGCCAGCAGAAACAGGGGTGAGACCCAGTACTTC.

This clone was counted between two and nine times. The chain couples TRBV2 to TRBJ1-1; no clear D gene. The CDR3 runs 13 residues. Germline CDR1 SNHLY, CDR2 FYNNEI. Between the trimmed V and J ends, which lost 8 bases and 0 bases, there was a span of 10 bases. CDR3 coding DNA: TGTGCCAGCGTATTTAATTTGAACACTGAAGCTTTCTTT. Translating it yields CASVFNLNTEAFF.

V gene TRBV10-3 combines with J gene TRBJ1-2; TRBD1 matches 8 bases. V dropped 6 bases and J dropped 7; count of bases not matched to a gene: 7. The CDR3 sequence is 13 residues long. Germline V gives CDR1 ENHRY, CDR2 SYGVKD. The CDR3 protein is CAIRLGQGLGYTF. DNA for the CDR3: TGTGCCATCAGACTAGGACAGGGCCTTGGCTACACCTTC.

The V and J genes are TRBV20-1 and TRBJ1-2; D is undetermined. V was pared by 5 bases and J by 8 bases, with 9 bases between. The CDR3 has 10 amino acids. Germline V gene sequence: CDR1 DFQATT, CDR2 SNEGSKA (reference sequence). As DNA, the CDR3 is TGCAGTGCTCCGACGGGGGGCTACACCTTC. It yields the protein CSAPTGGYTF.